Listed here is a single TCR beta chain. TCRdb called the 5' RACE reads again in MiXCR, with one record for every CDR3 protein. Among approximately 610,000 distinct CDR3 sequences listed, roughly 17% were seen once. These data come from a study of T cells after yellow fever vaccination. Germline lookup yields CDR1 MGHDK and CDR2 SYGVNS. The CDR3 is made up of 17 amino acids. The junction had 4 bases not matched to a gene; V was cut back by 2 bases and J by 0 bases. The material sequenced was PBMCs, taken 5 days after the first yellow fever vaccination. The gene calls are TRBV25-1 and TRBJ2-2; 9 bases match TRBD1. The receptor was derived from a man in his late teens or twenties who received the YFV17D yellow fever vaccine. The CDR3 sequence is CASSEIRTGANTGELFF. The CDR3 DNA reads as TGTGCCAGCAGTGAAATCCGGACAGGGGCGAACACCGGGGAGCTGTTTTTT.